This T cell receptor beta chain came from a study of T-cell reconstitution after alpha-beta-depleted transplantation in children. This clonotype showed up just a few times. Its antigen is as yet unknown. Findings and caveats of the study: T-cell counts and diversity at one year post-transplant came mainly from newly produced T cells. Recipient T cells and thymic progenitors that survived gave rise to the high TCRbeta diversity observed at day 60 in some patients.

Unique molecular identifiers tagged the TCRbeta library. TCRdb passed the PCR reads through MiXCR, listing each CDR3 protein once. The sample has some 840,000 distinct CDR3 sequences, 16% seen once. The CDR3 runs to 15 residues. Germline loops: CDR1 SEHNR, CDR2 FQNEAQ (reference sequence). The V gene end was trimmed by 5 bases and the J gene end by 13 bases; junction bases not matched to a gene: 15. The sequencing used PBMCs, mostly from graft donor cells, collected 360 days after TCRalphabeta/CD19-depleted stem cell transplant. The receptor was derived from a male patient younger than 18 who had a stem cell transplant for acute lymphoblastic leukemia, so the T cells may come from the graft donor. This sequence joins TRBV7-9 and TRBJ2-2; 8 positions match TRBD1. CDR3 residues: CASSRTGTGPRGLFF. The CDR3 nucleotides read TGTGCCAGCAGCCGGACCGGGACAGGCCCTCGTGGGCTGTTTTTT.